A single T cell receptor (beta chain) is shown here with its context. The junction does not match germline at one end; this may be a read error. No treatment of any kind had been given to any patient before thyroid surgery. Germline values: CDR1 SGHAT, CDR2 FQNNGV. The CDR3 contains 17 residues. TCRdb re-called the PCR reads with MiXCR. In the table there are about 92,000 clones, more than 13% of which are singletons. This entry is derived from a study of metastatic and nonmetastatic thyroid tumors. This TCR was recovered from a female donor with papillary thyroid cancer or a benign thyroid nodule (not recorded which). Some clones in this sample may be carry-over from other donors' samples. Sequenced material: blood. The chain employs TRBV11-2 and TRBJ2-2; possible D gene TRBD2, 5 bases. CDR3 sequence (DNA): TGTGCCAGCAGCTCCAATCGAAGGGTTCCGAACACCGGGGAGCCGTTTTTT. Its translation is CASSSNRRVPNTGEPFF.